This TCR beta chain emerged from a study of Ad26.COV2.S vaccination and SARS-CoV-2 variants. V dropped 7 bases and J dropped 1 base, with 4 bases sitting between them. Germline CDR1 SEHNR, CDR2 FQNEAQ (reference sequence). This CDR3 has 11 amino acids. Assay used: immunoSEQ multiplex PCR; TCRdb lists only in-frame clones, some missing. The sample has about 680,000 clones, roughly nine tenths seen once. Treatment given: roughly 18 received Ad26.COV2.S at low or high dose, single or two shots; 5 received placebo; per-sample allocation not given. Day 63 following the first vaccine or placebo injection was when the samples were taken.

The sequencing used peripheral blood, collected in a trial of Ad26.COV2.S vaccine versus placebo. The TCR originated in a person aged 18-60 years who received the Ad26.COV2.S COVID-19 vaccine or a placebo. The chain has TRBV7-9 and TRBJ1-1, with D unresolved. As DNA, the CDR3 is TGTGCCAGCACCCCGAACACTGAAGCTTTCTTT. Residues: CASTPNTEAFF.